This T cell receptor (beta chain) was recovered during a study of blood T cell repertoires in COVID-19. Here immunoSEQ multiplex PCR was the method, and the copy in TCRdb shows in-frame clones only, minus some. The sample yields about 180,000 clones, around 80% seen once. With V trimmed by 6 bases and J by 3 bases, 4 bases remained unmatched. Germline V gene data show CDR1 as MNHEY and CDR2 as SVGEGT. The CDR3 loop spans 13 amino acids. Sequenced input: peripheral blood. The V call is TRBV6-2 or TRBV6-3, the J call TRBJ1-2; 7 bases agree with TRBD1. The clonotype originates from a woman in her 70s with acute or convalescent COVID-19. The CDR3 bases are TGTGCCAGCAGCCTTGGGACAGACTATGGCTACACCTTC. Protein product: CASSLGTDYGYTF.